This TCR beta chain is drawn from a study of OX40 agonist ivuxolimab in advanced cancers. The length of the CDR3 is 14 residues. Germline-derived CDR1 and CDR2 are SGDLS and YYNGEE. V shed 4 bases, J shed 3 bases, and the junction held 2 bases outside the gene matches. This table comes from immunoSEQ multiplex PCR, and its TCRdb copy is limited to in-frame clones, with some not included. The sample records tens of thousands of clones, 75% to 90% being singletons. The TCR originated in an adult with an advanced solid tumor such as melanoma, head and neck, liver or kidney cancer. J is TRBJ2-1 and V is TRBV9; 9 bases align to TRBD1. Source: CD4+ or CD8+ T cells sorted from blood, taken in a trial of the OX40 agonist ivuxolimab. Written as DNA, the CDR3 is TGTGCCAGCAGCTCGGGACAGGGCTACAATGAGCAGTTCTTC. Its translation: CASSSGQGYNEQFF.